This entry lists 21 T cell receptor beta chains sequenced from one sample in a study of blood T cell repertoires in COVID-19. Assay: immunoSEQ multiplex PCR; the TCRdb copy retains only in-frame clones and omits some. Of 250,000 or so clones in the sample, 85% to 90% are singletons; the top ten hold over 3.5%. The sample was PBMCs or T cells enriched from blood (not recorded which). These receptors originate from a woman in her 30s with acute COVID-19.

The chain links TRBV5-1 to TRBJ2-1, with TRBD2 matching 10 bases. Germline loops: CDR1 SGHRS, CDR2 YFSETQ. V shed 4 bases and J 7 bases; nucleotides not matched to a gene: 8. The CDR3 totals 15 residues. CDR3 bases: TGCGCCAGCAGCCGTACTAGCGGGAATTTGAATGAGCAGTTCTTC. Translated, it gives CASSRTSGNLNEQFF.

This chain joins TRBV7-9 and TRBJ1-2, with D tentatively TRBD1 (6 bases). The germline CDR1 and CDR2 sequences are SEHNR and FQNEAQ (reference sequence). The V gene lost 6 bases and the J gene lost 7 bases, with 15 bases spanning the gap. This CDR3 spans 13 amino acids. As DNA, the CDR3 is TGTGCCAGCAGGGGGGCCGGGCTAGGTGGCTACACCTTC. Its protein product is CASRGAGLGGYTF.

The J gene is TRBJ2-2, the V gene TRBV27; possible D gene TRBD2, 6 bases. Germline V gene lookup returns CDR1 MNHEY and CDR2 SMNVEV (reference sequence). Trimming removed 3 bases at V and 1 base at J, with 12 bases between. This CDR3 spans 16 amino acids. CDR3 loop: CASSFGGLLNTGELFF. CDR3 nucleotide sequence: TGTGCCAGCAGTTTTGGGGGACTTTTGAACACCGGGGAGCTGTTTTTT.

This clone was found once. This rearrangement joins TRBV11-2 to TRBJ2-3, with 10 bases fitting TRBD2. Germline V lookup: CDR1 SGHAT, CDR2 FQNNGV. This CDR3 region has 15 residues. Germline trimming cut 3 bases from V and 0 bases from J; bases unmatched to any gene: 0. The CDR3 nucleotides are TGTGCCAGCAGCTTGGGACTAGCGAGCACAGATACGCAGTATTTT. Its protein product is CASSLGLASTDTQYF.

In this sample, this clone turned up once. This chain uses TRBV5-1 with TRBJ2-1; 9 bases line up with TRBD2. CDR3 length: 16 amino acids. Germline CDR1 and CDR2: SGHRS and YFSETQ. With V trimmed by 1 base and J by 7 bases, 9 bases remained unmatched. The CDR3 bases are TGCGCCAGCAGCTTGTGGTTGGCGGGAGGGCCTAATGAGCAGTTCTTC. The encoded protein is CASSLWLAGGPNEQFF.

The chain joins TRBV4-1 to TRBJ2-3, with TRBD2 matching over 13 bases. Germline V gene lookup returns CDR1 MGHRA and CDR2 YSYEKL. This CDR3 is 17 amino acids long. Trimming took 5 bases from V and 2 from J; bases not matched to a gene: 7. CDR3 protein: CASSFGTSGTFTDTQYF. The CDR3 nucleotides read TGCGCCAGCAGCTTCGGGACTAGCGGGACCTTCACAGATACGCAGTATTTT.

The V gene is TRBV7-9, the J gene TRBJ2-5; possibly TRBD1 for D (6 bases). The CDR3 length is 16 residues. The germline V gene encodes CDR1 SEHNR and CDR2 FQNEAQ (reference sequence). V was shortened by 5 bases and J by 5 bases, with 21 bases between the two germline ends. The chain's CDR3 is CASSPPRGFSRETQYF. CDR3 DNA sequence: TGTGCCAGCAGCCCACCGAGGGGGTTCTCTAGGGAGACCCAGTACTTC.

Here the CDR3 DNA reads TGTGCCAGCAGTGAAGTAAGGGGCTCCTACAATGAGCAGTTCTTC. Its translation: CASSEVRGSYNEQFF. The chain joins TRBV6-1 to TRBJ2-1; perhaps TRBD1 as D (5 bases). CDR3 size: 15 residues. CDR1 MNHNS and CDR2 SASEGT come from the germline V gene. Between the trimmed V and J ends, which lost 1 base and 0 bases, there was a span of 7 bases.

The chain employs TRBV5-8 and TRBJ1-1, with TRBD1 matching over 8 bases. From germline, CDR1 is SGHTS and CDR2 YDEGEE. This CDR3 is built from 15 residues. The V gene end was trimmed by 0 bases and the J gene end by 5 bases; junction bases not matched to a gene: 6. CDR3 residues: CASSLGQGRRTEAFF. CDR3 bases: TGTGCCAGCAGCTTGGGACAGGGGAGAAGGACTGAAGCTTTCTTT.

The chain employs TRBV30 and TRBJ2-1, with 13 bases that match TRBD2. There are 18 residues in the CDR3. Germline CDR1 reads GTSNPN; CDR2 reads SVGIG (reference sequence). V dropped 4 bases and J dropped 0; count of bases not matched to a gene: 9. CDR3 sequence: CAWTLLRTSGSSYNEQFF. The CDR3 DNA is TGTGCCTGGACTCTACTCCGGACTAGCGGGAGCTCCTACAATGAGCAGTTCTTC.

Only a few counts were recorded for this clone. The rearrangement links TRBV15 to TRBJ1-2; D is undetermined. The CDR3 is made up of 11 amino acids. Looked up from germline, CDR1 is LNHNV and CDR2 is YYDKDF (reference sequence). Trimming stripped 3 bases from V and 7 bases from J, with 6 bases between. The CDR3 region is CATSSEIGYTF. The CDR3 bases are TGTGCCACCAGCAGCGAGATTGGCTACACCTTC.

V usage is TRBV7-2 and J usage is TRBJ2-1, with D unresolved. V lost 1 base to trimming and J lost 10 bases, with 8 bases between them. The germline gives CDR1 SGHTA, CDR2 FQGNSA. This CDR3 is built from 12 residues. CDR3 bases: TGTGCCAGCAGCTTAGGGGCGTCCGAGCAGTTCTTC. This sequence encodes CASSLGASEQFF. Variable domain in full (rest from reference TRBV7-2 and TRBJ2-1): GAGVSQSPSNKVTEKGKDVELRCDPISGHTALYWYRQSLGQGLEFLIYFQGNSAPDKSGLPSDRFSAERTGGSVSTLTIQRTQQEDSAVYLCASSLGASEQFFGPGTRLTVL.

The chain recombines TRBV7-2 with TRBJ1-2; weak D call: TRBD1 (6 bases). The CDR3 covers 12 residues. The ends were cut back, 5 bases at V and 8 bases at J, with 12 bases in the middle. Germline V gene sequence: CDR1 SGHTA, CDR2 FQGNSA. The CDR3 spells CASSPGGRGYTF. The CDR3 bases are TGTGCCAGCAGCCCCGGGGGGCGCGGCTACACCTTC.

V gene TRBV13 combines with J gene TRBJ2-1; 7 bases fit TRBD2. Germline CDR1 is PRHDT and CDR2 is FYEKMQ (reference sequence). This CDR3 comprises 15 residues. The trim removed 7 bases at V and 3 bases at J, leaving 9 bases unmatched. CDR3 amino acids: CASTPIRGSYNEQFF. DNA of the CDR3: TGTGCCAGCACCCCCATTCGCGGGAGCTACAATGAGCAGTTCTTC.

The gene calls are TRBV4-1 and TRBJ2-7, with TRBD1 matching over 12 bases. After removal of 4 bases from V and 3 bases from J, the junction contained 7 bases not matched to a gene. The CDR3 is made up of 16 amino acids. CDR1 is MGHRA, CDR2 YSYEKL, per germline. CDR3 loop: CASSPGTGGLDYEQYF. The CDR3 DNA is TGCGCCAGCAGCCCAGGGACAGGGGGCCTCGACTACGAGCAGTACTTC.

This chain links TRBV5-1 with TRBJ2-1; 13 bases align to TRBD2. Trimming took 5 bases from V and 8 from J; bases not matched to a gene: 13. Per germline, CDR1 SGHRS and CDR2 YFSETQ. The CDR3 covers 17 residues. CDR3 region: CASRFSGTSGTGDEQFF. DNA of the CDR3: TGCGCCAGCAGGTTTTCCGGGACTAGCGGGACGGGCGATGAGCAGTTCTTC.

This chain connects TRBV6-4 to TRBJ2-2, with D tentatively TRBD2 (5 bases). Trimming pared 2 bases from V and 1 base from J, leaving 11 bases between. The CDR3 consists of 16 residues. The germline CDR1 and CDR2 sequences are MRHNA and SNTAGT. The CDR3 protein is CASSDGLARNTGELFF. CDR3 sequence (DNA): TGTGCCAGCAGTGACGGGTTAGCGCGGAACACCGGGGAGCTGTTTTTT.

This clone showed up just a few times. The rearrangement links TRBV5-6 to TRBJ2-7, with a tentative D call TRBD2 (5 bases). CDR1 and CDR2 from the germline V gene are SGHDT and YYEEEE. V dropped 2 bases and J dropped 5 bases, with 14 bases sitting between them. The CDR3 is 14 amino acids. The CDR3 here is CASSLAELPHEQYF. The CDR3 nucleotides read TGTGCCAGCAGCTTAGCGGAGCTCCCCCACGAGCAGTACTTC. The full variable domain, its missing parts supplied by reference TRBV5-6 and TRBJ2-7, is DAGVTQSPTHLIKTRGQQVTLRCSPKSGHDTVSWYQQALGQGPQFIFQYYEEEERQRGNFPDRFSGHQFPNYSSELNVNALLLGDSALYLCASSLAELPHEQYFGPGTRLTVT.

V usage is TRBV28 and J usage is TRBJ2-7, with 9 nucleotides matching TRBD2. The CDR3 runs to 17 residues. Germline-derived CDR1 and CDR2 are MDHEN and SYDVKM. J lost 7 bases, V lost 3 bases, and 16 bases had no gene match. CDR3 amino acids: CASSFLGAASGIGEQYF. The CDR3 bases are TGTGCCAGCAGTTTCCTCGGGGCGGCTAGCGGGATTGGGGAGCAGTACTTC.

The chain is built from TRBV28 and TRBJ2-6, with D hard to call. The CDR3 is 15 amino acids. Germline V lookup: CDR1 MDHEN, CDR2 SYDVKM. With 4 bases removed from V and 0 bases from J, the gap between germline ends came to 7 bases. DNA for the CDR3: TGTGCCAGCAGTTCCGCGGCCTCTGGGGCCAACGTCCTGACTTTC. Encoded protein: CASSSAASGANVLTF.

This clone was counted a few times. J is TRBJ2-7 and V is TRBV4-3; TRBD2 aligns across 11 bases. The trim removed 0 bases at V and 7 bases at J, leaving 8 bases unmatched. Germline V gene lookup returns CDR1 LGHNA and CDR2 YSLEER. CDR3 length: 16 amino acids. The CDR3 DNA sequence: TGCGCCAGCAGCCAAGATATAGCGGGAGGGCCGCGTGAGCAGTACTTC. It codes for CASSQDIAGGPREQYF.